Each of the 13 T cell receptor beta chains below was sequenced from the same sample in a study of shared clonotypes between healthy human individuals (dated by TCRdb to the early 2020s). The library was made by the immunoSEQ multiplex PCR assay. TCRdb carries this immuneACCESS record with in-frame sequences only. Its versions omit some clonotypes, under half of them owing to an unresolved V gene in the studies checked, with the rest unexplained. This sample lists about 2.1 million clones; about 93% were detected once. The leading ten clones occupy 1.5% to 2% of the sample. CD8 naive samples were CD45RO-negative cells positively selected for CCR7, giving a CD45RA+CCR7+ population that excluded TemRA cells. Sequencing was done on a sample of naive CD8+ T cells from PBMCs. The sample's cell subset or site label, in plain terms: CD45RA+CCR7+. These receptor sequences come from a man aged 18 to 35 in good health. Some clones in this sample may be carry-over from other donors' samples.

This sequence joins TRBV28 and TRBJ2-6; 10 bases are a match to TRBD1. CDR1 and CDR2 (germline): MDHEN, SYDVKM. CDR3 length equals 18 residues. V dropped 3 bases and J dropped 0; count of bases not matched to a gene: 5. CDR3 DNA: TGTGCCAGCAGTTTGGACAGGGGGATCTCCTCTGGGGCCAACGTCCTGACTTTC. Protein product: CASSLDRGISSGANVLTF.

CDR3 sequence reads: CASSLDVSGGPSNYGYTF. CDR3 nucleotide sequence: TGTGCCAGCAGCTTGGATGTGTCAGGGGGCCCCTCTAACTATGGCTACACCTTC. The V gene is TRBV5-5, the J gene TRBJ1-2; TRBD1 matches 8 bases. V gave up 0 bases and J gave up 0 bases; unmatched junction bases: 10. Germline lookup yields CDR1 SGHKS and CDR2 YYEKEE (reference sequence). The length of the CDR3 is 18 residues.

Only a few counts were recorded for this clone. This chain uses TRBV4-1 with TRBJ2-2; 13 nucleotides align to TRBD2. The length of the CDR3 is 16 residues. J lost 6 bases, V lost 2 bases, and 3 bases had no gene match. The germline CDR1 and CDR2 sequences are MGHRA and YSYEKL. CDR3 in amino acids: CASSQRTSGRPGELFF. DNA of the CDR3: TGCGCCAGCAGCCAACGGACTAGCGGGAGACCCGGGGAGCTGTTTTTT.

The chain is built from TRBV13 and TRBJ1-6; D is uncertain. V dropped 5 bases and J dropped 6 bases, with 5 bases sitting between them. The CDR3 runs 12 residues. In germline, CDR1 is PRHDT, CDR2 FYEKMQ (reference sequence). This CDR3 is CASSRSNSPLHF. CDR3 coding DNA: TGTGCCAGCAGCAGGAGTAATTCACCCCTCCACTTT.

This clone was found a few times. The CDR3 DNA reads as TGTGCCAGTAGTATAGGACAGCACACTGAAGCTTTCTTT. Amino acids: CASSIGQHTEAFF. The chain has TRBV19 and TRBJ1-1; possibly TRBD1 for D (5 bases). V was cut by 1 base and J by 3 bases, with 6 bases left in between. This CDR3 is built from 13 residues. The V gene's germline CDR1 is LNHDA and CDR2 SQIVND (reference sequence).

V is TRBV28 and J is TRBJ1-1; no firm D call. V was cut by 9 bases and J by 1 base, with 9 bases left in between. Germline V gene data show CDR1 as MDHEN and CDR2 as SYDVKM. The CDR3 extends over 12 amino acids. The CDR3 spells CASLDPNTEAFF. The CDR3 DNA sequence: TGTGCCAGTCTTGATCCGAACACTGAAGCTTTCTTT.

This clone came up once. The V gene is TRBV12-5, the J gene TRBJ2-1, with D perhaps matching TRBD1 or TRBD2 (6 bases each). V lost 2 bases and J 2 bases, leaving 10 bases between the germline ends. Germline assignment: CDR1 LGHNT and CDR2 FRNRAP. The CDR3 runs 15 residues. The CDR3 DNA reads as TGTGCTAGTGGTTTGCGGGGGCTCCCCTACAATGAGCAGTTCTTC. Amino acids: CASGLRGLPYNEQFF.

For the CDR3, the DNA is TGTGCCAGCAGGGGACTAGCGGATTTCCATACGCAGTATTTT. Translation gives CASRGLADFHTQYF. This chain joins TRBV27 and TRBJ2-3, with 11 positions matching TRBD2. V gave up 6 bases and J gave up 7 bases; unmatched junction bases: 6. The CDR3 loop spans 14 amino acids. Germline lookup yields CDR1 MNHEY and CDR2 SMNVEV (reference sequence).

The chain joins TRBV29-1 to TRBJ2-7, with a possible D match to TRBD2 (6 bases). The germline gives CDR1 SQVTM, CDR2 ANQGSEA. Trimming removed 4 bases from V and 2 bases from J, with 12 bases in between. The CDR3 covers 13 residues. Here the CDR3 DNA reads TGCAGCGTTGTAGCTAGCGTAGCCTACGAGCAGTACTTC. It translates to CSVVASVAYEQYF.

CDR3 protein: CASSEIRSGANVLTF. CDR3 coding DNA: TGTGCCAGTAGTGAGATTCGTTCTGGGGCCAACGTCCTGACTTTC. The chain couples TRBV19 to TRBJ2-6, with unresolved D. The V and J ends lost 5 bases and 1 base respectively, with 9 bases between them. CDR3 length equals 15 residues. In germline, CDR1 is LNHDA, CDR2 SQIVND (reference sequence). Full variable domain (rest looked up from reference TRBV19 and TRBJ2-6): DGGITQSPKYLFRKEGQNVTLSCEQNLNHDAMYWYRQDPGQGLRLIYYSQIVNDFQKGDIAEGYSVSREKKESFPLTVTSAQKNPTAFYLCASSEIRSGANVLTFGAGSRLTVL.

V usage is TRBV11-2 and J usage is TRBJ2-3; possible D gene TRBD1, 5 bases. V lost 5 bases to trimming and J lost 6 bases, with 9 bases between them. The length of the CDR3 is 12 residues. Per germline, CDR1 SGHAT and CDR2 FQNNGV. The CDR3 reads CASSRQSDTQYF. The CDR3 DNA follows: TGTGCCAGCAGCCGACAGTCGGATACGCAGTATTTT.

This clone has a single count. The chain couples TRBV27 to TRBJ2-1; 11 bases align to TRBD2. CDR3 length: 17 residues. V shed 5 bases and J 7 bases; nucleotides not matched to a gene: 13. Germline CDR1 and CDR2: MNHEY and SMNVEV (reference sequence). CDR3 sequence reads: CASSPKLGLAGSNEQFF. CDR3 in DNA: TGTGCCAGCAGTCCCAAATTAGGACTAGCGGGCTCTAATGAGCAGTTCTTC.

The J gene is TRBJ1-5, the V gene TRBV2; TRBD1 matches 8 bases. The junction had 3 bases not matched to a gene; V was cut back by 5 bases and J by 0 bases. From germline, CDR1 is SNHLY and CDR2 FYNNEI. The CDR3 is made up of 15 amino acids. In DNA, the CDR3 is TGTGCCAGCAGTAAGACAGGGGTTAGCAATCAGCCCCAGCATTTT. This codes for CASSKTGVSNQPQHF.